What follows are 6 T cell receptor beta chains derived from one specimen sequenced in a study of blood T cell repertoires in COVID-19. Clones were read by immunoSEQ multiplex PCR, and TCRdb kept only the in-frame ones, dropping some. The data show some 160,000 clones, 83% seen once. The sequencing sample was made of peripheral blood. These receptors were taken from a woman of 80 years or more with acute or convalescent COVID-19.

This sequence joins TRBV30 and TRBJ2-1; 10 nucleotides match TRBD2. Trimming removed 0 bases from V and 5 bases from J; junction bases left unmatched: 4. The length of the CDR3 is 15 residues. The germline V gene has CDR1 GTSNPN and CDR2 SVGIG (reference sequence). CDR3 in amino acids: CAWSVLAGTNNEQFF. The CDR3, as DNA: TGTGCCTGGAGTGTACTAGCGGGAACAAACAATGAGCAGTTCTTC.

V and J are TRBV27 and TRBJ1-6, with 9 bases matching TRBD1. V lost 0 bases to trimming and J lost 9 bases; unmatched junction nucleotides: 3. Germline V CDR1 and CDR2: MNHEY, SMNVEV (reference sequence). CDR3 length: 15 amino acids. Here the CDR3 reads CASSLSGQGFSPLHF. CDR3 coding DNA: TGTGCCAGCAGTTTATCCGGACAGGGGTTTTCACCCCTCCACTTT.

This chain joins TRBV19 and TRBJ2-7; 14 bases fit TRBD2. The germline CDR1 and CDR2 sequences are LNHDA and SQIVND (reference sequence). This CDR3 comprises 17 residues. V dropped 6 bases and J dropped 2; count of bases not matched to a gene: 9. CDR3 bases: TGTGCCAGTAGCCTGGGACTAGCGGGGGCAGGGGCCTACGAGCAGTACTTC. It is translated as CASSLGLAGAGAYEQYF.

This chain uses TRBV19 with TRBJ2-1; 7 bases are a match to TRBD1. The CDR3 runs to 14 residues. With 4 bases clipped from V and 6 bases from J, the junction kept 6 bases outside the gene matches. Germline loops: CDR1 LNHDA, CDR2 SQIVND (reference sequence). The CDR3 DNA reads TGTGCCAGTAGTACAGGGGGTATGACCAATGAGCAGTTCTTC. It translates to CASSTGGMTNEQFF.

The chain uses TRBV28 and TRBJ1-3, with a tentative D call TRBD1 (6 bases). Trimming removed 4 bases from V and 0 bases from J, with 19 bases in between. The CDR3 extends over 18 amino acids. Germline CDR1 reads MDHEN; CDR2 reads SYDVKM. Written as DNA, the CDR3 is TGTGCCAGCAGTTGGGCCCCGGGACATGCAACCTCTGGAAACACCATATATTTT. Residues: CASSWAPGHATSGNTIYF.

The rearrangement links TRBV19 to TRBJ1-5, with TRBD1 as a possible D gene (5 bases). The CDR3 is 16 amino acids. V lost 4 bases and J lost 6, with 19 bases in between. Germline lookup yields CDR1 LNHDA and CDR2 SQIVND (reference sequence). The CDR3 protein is CASSRPVGGVGQPQHF. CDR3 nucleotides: TGTGCCAGTAGTAGACCCGTGGGAGGGGTTGGTCAGCCCCAGCATTTT.